This TCR beta chain was profiled in a study of blood T cell repertoires in COVID-19 (TCRdb year 2020). About the full investigation: Collaborator samples came from the United States, Italy and Spain and covered acute and convalescent phases of COVID-19. The material from the prospective study consisted of cDNA or gDNA derived from T cells, B-cell-depleted T cells, or PBMCs. Deeply sampled blood TCRbeta repertoires from subjects exposed to, actively infected with, or recovered from COVID-19 were included in the dataset. The repertoires were released in a freely available public database intended as a resource for research on the immune response to SARS-CoV-2. Samples came from the ongoing ImmuneRACE study (first 160 participants) plus 1,254 subjects from 6 global collaborators. The sample metadata nearly always contained a de-identified subject ID, COVID-19 status, age in years and sex. Where HLA class I and class II types were available, the types were taken from metadata supplied by the sample provider, not from assay-based typing. On the study overall, not on this receptor specifically: How much clinical and demographic metadata was included differed by source and by participant, and the metadata was provided uncurated.

TCRbeta CDR3 regions were amplified from genomic DNA by means of the immunoSEQ Assay, a bias-controlled multiplex PCR. As for the authors' bioinformatics: Nucleated cell counts per sample were estimated from amplification of reference gene primers within the assay. To quantify the absolute abundance of each unique TCRbeta CDR3 rearrangement, sequence reads were collapsed and filtered. For each sample, productive Simpson clonality was calculated as the square root of Simpson's diversity index over productive rearrangements. The table comes from immuneACCESS by way of TCRdb, which keeps in-frame sequences with V and J called. Part of the clones is missing from these tables; in studies checked, under half for an unresolved V gene and the rest for unknown reasons. V and J calls and clone size are copied from that table; D and trimming were computed from the DNA. The sample data list tens of thousands of clones, and roughly 86% of these were observed just once. In total, the top ten clones hold around 3.1% of the sample.

Comment on this clone: The antigen it binds to is not known. No qualities accompany the bases; no much larger clone lies one base away.

The germline ends are 18 bases apart after V is trimmed by 4 bases and J by 9 bases. The cysteine opens and the phenylalanine closes a CDR3 of 13 amino acids. Just the 39-base CDR3 DNA is kept, in frame starting at base 1. CDR1 and CDR2 are read off the germline V gene as SQVTM and ANQGSEA. Enrolling through a virtual design, the prospective study's participants ranged in age from roughly 18 to 90 years and lived across about two dozen United States geographic areas. To assign participants to cohorts, the prospective study relied on clinical history that participants themselves reported in a screening survey and a study questionnaire. For ImmuneRACE Cohort 3, a participant was defined as recovered based on two consecutive negative NP/OP PCR tests, clearance by a healthcare professional, or resolution of symptoms. Mobile phlebotomists in the prospective study collected whole blood, serum and a nasopharyngeal or oropharyngeal swab from every participant. Participants in the prospective study had the option to provide additional blood draws and questionnaires over a roughly two-month period. Blood samples from the prospective study were shipped frozen or at room temperature prior to DNA extraction.

The sequence was obtained from a woman in her forties or fifties who had recovered from COVID-19. Material: PBMCs or T cells enriched from blood (not recorded which). Here the chain combines TRBV29-1 and TRBJ2-5; confidence is insufficient to name the D gene. The CDR3 sequence is CSVVERLAAAQYF. The sequenced DNA is TGCAGCGTTGTTGAACGTCTGGCTGCGGCCCAGTACTTC.